The 32 T cell receptor beta chains presented below share a single source sample, sequenced in a study of identifying expanded T cells in peripheral blood. Method: immunoSEQ multiplex PCR; TCRdb's copy keeps in-frame clones and lacks some. The repertoire consists of approximately 110,000 clones, with around 89% occurring once and the leading ten covering approximately 8%. Sequenced: blood. The origin of the receptors is a person aged 18 to 70 in good health.

This clone came up a few times. The chain employs TRBV10-3 and TRBJ2-2, with 8 positions matching TRBD1. V shed 7 bases, J shed 3 bases, and the junction held 4 bases outside the gene matches. The germline V gene encodes CDR1 ENHRY and CDR2 SYGVKD. The CDR3 loop spans 14 amino acids. The CDR3 DNA sequence: TGTGCCATCACCTTGACAGGGGACACCGGGGAGCTGTTTTTT. This sequence encodes CAITLTGDTGELFF.

The chain joins TRBV7-8 to TRBJ2-3, with 10 bases matching TRBD2. Germline V lookup: CDR1 SGHVS, CDR2 FQNEAQ. After removal of 4 bases from V and 10 bases from J, the junction contained 17 bases not matched to a gene. CDR3 length equals 17 residues. DNA for the CDR3: TGTGCCAGCAGCTCTCTAGTGTCTAGCGGGAGTGCCTCCCCGCAGTATTTT. Protein sequence: CASSSLVSSGSASPQYF.

The chain has TRBV5-5 and TRBJ1-5; 7 bases are shared with TRBD1. The CDR3 is 15 amino acids. Germline V gene sequence: CDR1 SGHKS, CDR2 YYEKEE (reference sequence). V was pared by 4 bases and J by 1 base, with 5 bases of the junction left unmatched. CDR3 sequence reads: CASSLTGVSNQPQHF. The CDR3 coding sequence is TGTGCCAGCAGCCTAACAGGGGTAAGCAATCAGCCCCAGCATTTT.

The V call is TRBV5-1, the J call TRBJ2-7; D gene uncertain. Germline loops: CDR1 SGHRS, CDR2 YFSETQ. This CDR3 has 12 amino acids. The V gene lost 3 bases and the J gene lost 4 bases, with 8 bases spanning the gap. The CDR3 DNA sequence: TGCGCCAGCAGCTCCTCACAGTACGAGCAGTACTTC. Encoded protein: CASSSSQYEQYF.

The chain uses TRBV5-1 and TRBJ2-3; 13 bases agree with TRBD2. V shed 4 bases, J shed 2 bases, and the junction held 7 bases outside the gene matches. CDR3 length: 17 residues. Germline V gene sequence: CDR1 SGHRS, CDR2 YFSETQ. CDR3 nucleotides: TGCGCCAGCAGCCCCCCCGGACTAGCGGGAGTCACAGATACGCAGTATTTT. This sequence encodes CASSPPGLAGVTDTQYF.

This clone was seen a few times. The genes are TRBV11-2 and TRBJ2-1, with a possible D match to TRBD1 (5 bases). Between the trimmed V and J ends, which lost 4 bases and 9 bases, there was a span of 13 bases. The CDR3 is 13 residues long. Germline assignment: CDR1 SGHAT and CDR2 FQNNGV. CDR3 amino acids: CASSSPLRAEQFF. The CDR3, as DNA: TGTGCCAGCAGCTCTCCCCTCAGGGCTGAGCAGTTCTTC.

This rearrangement joins TRBV5-1 to TRBJ2-3; D call uncertain. V lost 4 bases, J lost 2 bases, and 8 bases lay in between. There are 13 residues in the CDR3. Looked up from germline, CDR1 is SGHRS and CDR2 is YFSETQ. The CDR3 region is CASSPIITDTQYF. Written as DNA, the CDR3 is TGCGCCAGCAGCCCTATAATCACAGATACGCAGTATTTT. Full variable domain (rest looked up from reference TRBV5-1 and TRBJ2-3): KAGVTQTPRYLIKTRGQQVTLSCSPISGHRSVSWYQQTPGQGLQFLFEYFSETQRNKGNFPGRFSGRQFSNSRSEMNVSTLELGDSALYLCASSPIITDTQYFGPGTRLTVL.

This clone was recorded only once. The J gene is TRBJ2-3, the V gene TRBV15, with TRBD1 matching over 8 bases. The CDR3 is 14 residues long. V lost 2 bases and J lost 4; bases outside the gene matches: 2. The germline gives CDR1 LNHNV, CDR2 YYDKDF (reference sequence). The CDR3 nucleotides are TGTGCCACCAGCAGACCGGACAGGGCAGATACGCAGTATTTT. Translation gives CATSRPDRADTQYF.

This rearrangement joins TRBV10-3 to TRBJ1-4, with TRBD1 identical over 8 bases. V lost 6 bases, J lost 8 bases, and 11 bases stayed unmatched. The CDR3 is 15 residues long. The germline V gene has CDR1 ENHRY and CDR2 SYGVKD. Here the CDR3 reads CAIRAGTGTGEKLFF. The DNA of the CDR3 is TGTGCCATCAGAGCCGGGACAGGAACAGGGGAAAAACTGTTTTTT.

V is TRBV18 and J is TRBJ1-2; perhaps TRBD1 as D (5 bases). Germline CDR1 KGHSH, CDR2 LQKENI. CDR3 length equals 13 residues. V lost 1 base and J 6 bases, leaving 9 bases between the germline ends. The CDR3 nucleotides read TGTGCCAGCTCACCACGGGGGATAGATGGCTACACCTTC. The encoded protein is CASSPRGIDGYTF.

This chain links TRBV10-3 with TRBJ2-5, with D possibly TRBD2 on 6 matching bases. Germline V gene lookup returns CDR1 ENHRY and CDR2 SYGVKD. This CDR3 region has 16 residues. V lost 4 bases and J lost 1, with 16 bases in between. The CDR3 protein is CAISGVGSGVQETQYF. The CDR3 coding sequence is TGTGCCATCAGTGGAGTGGGGTCGGGGGTCCAAGAGACCCAGTACTTC.

This chain links TRBV5-1 with TRBJ2-7; D is undetermined. Germline V gene sequence: CDR1 SGHRS, CDR2 YFSETQ. The CDR3 has 14 residues. V lost 3 bases, J lost 3 bases, and 13 bases lay in between. The CDR3 nucleotides are TGCGCCAGCAGCTATGGGGAACAGATCTACGAGCAGTACTTC. It codes for CASSYGEQIYEQYF.

The rearrangement joins TRBV2 to TRBJ1-5; D is possibly TRBD1 (6 bases). V shed 8 bases and J shed 0 bases, with 11 bases lying between them. From germline, CDR1 is SNHLY and CDR2 FYNNEI. The CDR3 totals 14 residues. The CDR3 nucleotides read TGTGCCAGCGAAGGGGGGTATAGCAATCAGCCCCAGCATTTT. Encoded protein: CASEGGYSNQPQHF.

This chain uses TRBV20-1 with TRBJ1-5; no definite D call. V was clipped by 5 bases and J by 11 bases, with 13 bases between them. The V gene's germline CDR1 is DFQATT and CDR2 SNEGSKA (reference sequence). The CDR3 runs to 11 residues. CDR3 bases: TGCAGTGCTTACGGCCTCGGTTCCCAGCATTTT. This gives the protein CSAYGLGSQHF.

The CDR3, as DNA: TGTGCCAGCAGGGGACAGACCCAAGAGACCCAGTACTTC. Translated: CASRGQTQETQYF. This sequence joins TRBV2 and TRBJ2-5, with 7 bases identical to TRBD1. The CDR3 has 13 residues. Germline V gives CDR1 SNHLY, CDR2 FYNNEI. J gave up 1 base and V 6 bases, and 2 bases lay outside the gene matches. Supplemented by reference TRBV2 and TRBJ2-5, the full variable domain reads EPEVTQTPSHQVTQMGQEVILRCVPISNHLYFYWYRQILGQKVEFLVSFYNNEISEKSEIFDDQFSVERPDGSNFTLKIRSTKLEDSAMYFCASRGQTQETQYFGPGTRLLVL.

The V call is TRBV2, the J call TRBJ2-7; 8 bases match TRBD1. CDR3 size: 14 residues. CDR1 is SNHLY and CDR2 is FYNNEI in the germline V gene. The J segment lost 3 bases and the V segment lost 8 bases, leaving 9 bases of the junction unmatched. The CDR3 here is CASDPTGQGYEQYF. For the CDR3, the DNA is TGTGCCAGCGACCCTACAGGACAGGGCTACGAGCAGTACTTC. Supplemented by reference TRBV2 and TRBJ2-7, the full variable domain reads EPEVTQTPSHQVTQMGQEVILRCVPISNHLYFYWYRQILGQKVEFLVSFYNNEISEKSEIFDDQFSVERPDGSNFTLKIRSTKLEDSAMYFCASDPTGQGYEQYFGPGTRLTVT.

This sequence joins TRBV4-2 and TRBJ2-2; 16 positions match TRBD2. Germline CDR1 reads LGHNA; CDR2 reads YNFKEQ. V was clipped by 5 bases and J by 5 bases; unmatched bases: 8. The CDR3 runs to 18 residues. CDR3 amino acids: CASSSGTSGGARTGELFF. CDR3 sequence (DNA): TGTGCCAGCAGCTCTGGGACTAGCGGGGGGGCGAGGACCGGGGAGCTGTTTTTT.

The chain combines TRBV7-9 with TRBJ1-5; 9 positions agree with TRBD1. This CDR3 comprises 14 residues. CDR1 is SEHNR and CDR2 is FQNEAQ in the germline V gene (reference sequence). V lost 4 bases, J lost 4 bases, and 2 bases stayed unmatched. CDR3 in amino acids: CASSSGQGNQPQHF. Here the CDR3 DNA reads TGTGCCAGCAGCTCGGGACAGGGTAATCAGCCCCAGCATTTT.

The rearrangement uses TRBV7-3 and TRBJ2-6, with D possibly TRBD1 on 5 matching bases. This CDR3 comprises 18 residues. Germline V gives CDR1 SGHTA, CDR2 FQGTGA. V was shortened by 0 bases and J by 0 bases, with 12 bases between the two germline ends. In nucleotides, the CDR3 is TGTGCCAGCAGCTTAACAGGGGCAATCGACTCTGGGGCCAACGTCCTGACTTTC. Its protein product is CASSLTGAIDSGANVLTF.

The rearrangement uses TRBV5-6 and TRBJ2-7; 10 positions agree with TRBD1. V was pared by 4 bases and J by 3 bases, with 10 bases of the junction left unmatched. This CDR3 is built from 16 residues. Germline CDR1 reads SGHDT; CDR2 reads YYEEEE. The CDR3 DNA follows: TGTGCCAGCAGCACTGGGACAGGGGAATCCTTCTACGAGCAGTACTTC. Protein: CASSTGTGESFYEQYF.

CDR3 DNA: TGTGCCAGCAGTACACGACAGTCTAGCACAGATACGCAGTATTTT. This sequence encodes CASSTRQSSTDTQYF. This chain links TRBV6-5 with TRBJ2-3, with D tentatively TRBD1 (5 bases). Trimming cost V 5 bases and J 0 bases, with 12 bases left between them. Germline V gene data show CDR1 as MNHEY and CDR2 as SVGAGI. This CDR3 region has 15 residues.

This chain uses TRBV2 with TRBJ2-6; D gene unclear. Trimming left V 5 bases short and J 0 bases short, with 8 bases between. Germline CDR1 is SNHLY and CDR2 is FYNNEI. The CDR3 extends over 15 amino acids. CDR3: CASSLGYSGANVLTF. Written as DNA, the CDR3 is TGTGCCAGCAGTTTAGGGTACTCTGGGGCCAACGTCCTGACTTTC.

The chain links TRBV19 to TRBJ2-2, with 10 bases fitting TRBD1. This CDR3 region has 14 residues. Germline CDR1 reads LNHDA; CDR2 reads SQIVND (reference sequence). Losses at the gene ends were 5 bases for V and 5 bases for J; bases not matched to a gene: 2. The CDR3 DNA sequence: TGTGCCAGTAGTGCGGGACAGGGGACCGGGGAGCTGTTTTTT. Protein sequence: CASSAGQGTGELFF.

This clone was detected ten times or more. Other nucleotide sequences from this sample produce the same CDR3. The V and J genes are TRBV5-1 and TRBJ2-5, with D unresolved. This CDR3 contains 14 residues. The germline V gene has CDR1 SGHRS and CDR2 YFSETQ. The ends were cut back, 0 bases at V and 1 base at J, with 7 bases in the middle. CDR3 in DNA: TGCGCCAGCAGCTTGGTAGCCAGCCAAGAGACCCAGTACTTC. Its translation is CASSLVASQETQYF.

The chain has TRBV28 and TRBJ2-7; 11 bases match TRBD1. The CDR3 contains 15 residues. Unmatched junction bases numbered 8, after V lost 4 bases and J lost 6 bases. CDR1 and CDR2 (germline): MDHEN, SYDVKM. CDR3 sequence: CASSSPGQGEGEQYF. Here the CDR3 DNA reads TGTGCCAGCAGTTCTCCGGGACAGGGGGAGGGCGAGCAGTACTTC.

A single count supports this clone. The gene calls are TRBV28 and TRBJ2-7; 11 nucleotides match TRBD2. Germline V gene data show CDR1 as MDHEN and CDR2 as SYDVKM. V lost 7 bases and J lost 0; bases outside the gene matches: 8. The CDR3 is made up of 16 amino acids. CDR3 residues: CASKYSGRVPSYEQYF. DNA of the CDR3: TGTGCCAGCAAATATAGCGGGAGGGTTCCCTCCTACGAGCAGTACTTC.

The chain couples TRBV28 to TRBJ2-5; 8 bases map to TRBD2. The CDR3 has 15 amino acids. Germline-derived CDR1 and CDR2 are MDHEN and SYDVKM. Trimming removed 4 bases from V and 5 bases from J; junction bases left unmatched: 9. CDR3 nucleotide sequence: TGTGCCAGCAGTTCCCCGGGGGGGGGTGCGGAGACCCAGTACTTC. Translating it yields CASSSPGGGAETQYF.

This clone appeared once. The chain carries TRBV7-9 and TRBJ2-1; the D gene is possibly TRBD2 (5 bases). Looked up from germline, CDR1 is SEHNR and CDR2 is FQNEAQ (reference sequence). The CDR3 runs to 13 residues. V was cut by 5 bases and J by 5 bases, with 10 bases left in between. This CDR3 reads CASSPGVDNEQFF. CDR3 nucleotide sequence: TGTGCCAGCAGCCCCGGGGTAGACAATGAGCAGTTCTTC.

The chain is built from TRBV9 and TRBJ1-1, with D uncertain. The CDR3 has 13 residues. CDR1 is SGDLS, CDR2 YYNGEE, per germline. Trimming took 3 bases from V and 1 from J, leaving 7 bases between them. This CDR3 is CASSETGNTEAFF. CDR3 coding DNA: TGTGCCAGCAGCGAAACGGGGAACACTGAAGCTTTCTTT.

The genes are TRBV11-3 and TRBJ1-2; 8 bases match TRBD1. This CDR3 region has 16 residues. Trimming cost V 2 bases and J 4 bases; bases outside gene matches: 9. CDR1 is SGHNT and CDR2 is YENEEA in the germline V gene. This CDR3 is CASSLKIWTGIYGYTF. The CDR3 nucleotides read TGTGCCAGCAGCTTAAAGATATGGACAGGGATCTATGGCTACACCTTC. Looking up the rest from reference TRBV11-3 and TRBJ1-2 gives the full variable domain: EAGVVQSPRYKIIEKKQPVAFWCNPISGHNTLYWYLQNLGQGPELLIRYENEEAVDDSQLPKDRFSAERLKGVDSTLKIQPAELGDSAVYLCASSLKIWTGIYGYTFGSGTRLTVV.

The J gene is TRBJ1-1, the V gene TRBV5-1, with D possibly being TRBD1 (5 bases). Germline V gene sequence: CDR1 SGHRS, CDR2 YFSETQ. This CDR3 has 14 amino acids. V was shortened by 5 bases and J by 1 base, with 12 bases between the two germline ends. CDR3 amino acids: CASRAGTSNTEAFF. Here the CDR3 DNA reads TGCGCCAGCAGAGCAGGGACTTCGAACACTGAAGCTTTCTTT.

J is TRBJ2-2 and V is TRBV7-3, with 9 bases fitting TRBD2. Germline V lookup: CDR1 SGHTA, CDR2 FQGTGA. The CDR3 is made up of 17 amino acids. V lost 2 bases, J lost 4 bases, and 8 bases stayed unmatched. The CDR3 loop reads CASSLSPAGGSTGELFF. Written as DNA, the CDR3 is TGTGCCAGCAGCTTATCCCCGGCGGGGGGGAGCACCGGGGAGCTGTTTTTT.